These T cell receptor beta chains were read from a single sample in a study of human T cells and chemical hapten exposure. TCRdb re-derived calls from the RACE reads in MiXCR, one entry per CDR3 protein. The sample carries about 70,000 distinct CDR3 sequences, roughly 9.8% recorded once. The specimen comprised whole blood, sampled in connection with sensitization to the hapten diphenylcyclopropenone (DPC). The receptors shown here come from a woman aged 40 to 55 with alopecia areata. Some clones in this sample may be carry-over from other donors' samples. Each CDR3 is given with its conserved first and last residue. A D gene is named only where the DNA matches it firmly. A clone size is listed for some rows: how often the clone was seen (once, few, many), or a class if it is expanded.

V	size	D	J	CDR3	DNA
TRBV7-4	NA	NA	TRBJ1-1	CASSLARSGQMADTEAFF	TGTGCCAGCAGCTTAGCCCGGTCAGGACAGATGGCAGACACTGAAGCTTTCTTT
TRBV19	NA	TRBD1	TRBJ1-5	CASRQGTYQPQHF	TGTGCCAGTAGACAGGGGACTTATCAGCCCCAGCATTTT
TRBV6-2/TRBV6-3	many	NA	TRBJ2-5	CASSYPQRVETQYF	TGTGCCAGCAGTTACCCGCAGCGGGTGGAGACCCAGTACTTC
TRBV9	many	NA	TRBJ1-1	CASSATGNRGTEAFF	TGTGCCAGCAGCGCCACAGGGAATCGAGGGACTGAAGCTTTCTTT
TRBV7-8	few	TRBD1	TRBJ1-5	CASSPDRVNQPQHF	TGTGCCAGCAGCCCCGACAGGGTCAATCAGCCCCAGCATTTT
TRBV6-2/TRBV6-3	many	NA	TRBJ1-6	CASTKNREPPLHF	TGTGCCAGCACCAAAAACAGGGAGCCACCCCTCCACTTT
TRBV27	many	TRBD1	TRBJ2-2	CASSLHGTANTGELFF	TGTGCCAGCAGTCTTCATGGGACAGCTAACACCGGGGAGCTGTTTTTT
TRBV27	NA	NA	TRBJ2-7	CASSLEPGWPPGEQYF	TGTGCCAGCAGTTTGGAACCCGGGTGGCCCCCGGGCGAGCAGTACTTC
TRBV11-2	many	NA	TRBJ1-6	CASSRRSFYNSPLHF	TGTGCCAGCAGCCGCAGATCCTTTTATAATTCACCCCTCCACTTT
TRBV20-1	many	TRBD1	TRBJ1-5	CSAIRQGGNQPQHF	TGCAGTGCTATTCGACAGGGTGGCAATCAGCCCCAGCATTTT
TRBV24-1	few	TRBD2	TRBJ2-1	CATSDIAGSYNEQFF	TGTGCCACCAGTGATATAGCGGGGTCCTACAATGAGCAGTTCTTC
TRBV6-6	few	NA	TRBJ1-2	CATDGGDYGYTF	TGTGCCACCGATGGGGGGGACTATGGCTACACCTTC
TRBV12-3/TRBV12-4	NA	NA	TRBJ2-2	CASSFLEELFF	TGTGCCAGCAGTTTCCTGGAGGAGCTGTTTTTT
TRBV24-1	many	NA	TRBJ2-5	CATSDSYVAGETQYF	TGTGCCACCAGTGATTCGTACGTGGCCGGGGAGACCCAGTACTTC
TRBV6-2/TRBV6-3	few	NA	TRBJ1-3	CASTSGNTIYF	TGTGCCAGCACCTCCGGAAACACCATATATTTT
TRBV6-2/TRBV6-3	many	NA	TRBJ2-2	CASSYGGTGELFF	TGTGCCAGCAGTTATGGGGGCACCGGGGAGCTGTTTTTT
TRBV29-1	NA	NA	TRBJ1-1	CSVEVGNTEAFF	TGCAGCGTTGAAGTAGGGAACACTGAAGCTTTCTTT
TRBV7-2	NA	NA	TRBJ2-1	CASSSRGIDPYNEQFF	TGTGCCAGCAGCTCCCGGGGTATCGACCCCTACAATGAGCAGTTCTTC
TRBV12-3/TRBV12-4	many	TRBD2	TRBJ2-2	CASSLPGGTNTGELFF	TGTGCCAGCAGCTTGCCGGGGGGGACGAACACCGGGGAGCTGTTTTTT
TRBV7-2	few	NA	TRBJ2-1	CASSLEDNEQFF	TGTGCCAGCAGCCTCGAGGACAATGAGCAGTTCTTC
TRBV4-1	many	NA	TRBJ2-5	CASSQGTVVQETQYF	TGCGCCAGCAGCCAAGGGACAGTCGTTCAAGAGACCCAGTACTTC
TRBV4-2	many	NA	TRBJ2-3	CASSQELARDTQYF	TGTGCCAGCAGCCAAGAGCTAGCCAGAGATACGCAGTATTTT
TRBV11-2	few	NA	TRBJ1-1	CASSFPLVPATGRTEAFF	TGTGCCAGCAGCTTCCCTCTCGTTCCTGCTACAGGGAGGACTGAAGCTTTCTTT
TRBV10-3	NA	NA	TRBJ1-5	CAITDGRQPQHF	TGTGCCATCACCGATGGACGGCAGCCCCAGCATTTT
TRBV18	many	NA	TRBJ2-1	CASSTVQGNEQFF	TGTGCCAGCTCAACAGTCCAGGGGAATGAGCAGTTCTTC
TRBV7-9	many	NA	TRBJ2-3	CASSPTVASSSTDTQYF	TGTGCCAGCAGCCCAACCGTAGCGAGTTCTAGCACAGATACGCAGTATTTT
TRBV5-6	NA	TRBD1	TRBJ1-5	CASSSYPTGSNQPQHF	TGTGCCAGCAGCTCATACCCGACAGGGAGCAATCAGCCCCAGCATTTT
TRBV18	many	NA	TRBJ2-7	CASSPLTGLLFLEQYF	TGTGCCAGCTCCCCTCTGACAGGACTACTCTTCCTCGAGCAGTACTTC
TRBV6-2/TRBV6-3	many	NA	TRBJ2-7	CASFSGTPFSYEQYF	TGTGCCAGCTTCTCCGGGACACCGTTCTCCTACGAGCAGTACTTC
TRBV7-6	NA	NA	TRBJ2-1	CASSPRGGSPYNEQFF	TGTGCCAGCAGCCCTCGAGGGGGTAGCCCTTACAATGAGCAGTTCTTC
TRBV20-1	NA	TRBD2	TRBJ2-7	CSATAGGESYELYF	TGCAGTGCTACCGCCGGGGGGGAGAGCTACGAGCTGTACTTC
TRBV19	few	TRBD2	TRBJ2-1	CASRLAGGRNEQFF	TGTGCCAGTAGACTAGCGGGGGGGCGCAATGAGCAGTTCTTC
TRBV6-2/TRBV6-3	NA	NA	TRBJ2-2	CASSTGYNGELFF	TGTGCCAGCAGTACAGGATACAACGGGGAGCTGTTTTTT
TRBV30	many	NA	TRBJ2-1	CAWSVRTEMAGGEQFF	TGTGCCTGGAGTGTCCGAACGGAGATGGCCGGAGGTGAGCAGTTCTTC
TRBV6-5	NA	NA	TRBJ1-1	CASSYSLGSENTEAFF	TGTGCCAGCAGTTACAGTTTAGGGAGCGAGAACACTGAAGCTTTCTTT
TRBV29-1	many	NA	TRBJ2-3	CSVGANTDTQYF	TGCAGCGTTGGGGCAAACACAGATACGCAGTATTTT
TRBV7-9	many	TRBD1	TRBJ1-1	CASSLGQGVTEAFF	TGTGCCAGCAGCTTAGGACAGGGAGTGACTGAAGCTTTCTTT
TRBV5-4	many	NA	TRBJ1-2	CASSLPVSYGYTF	TGTGCCAGCAGCTTGCCCGTTTCCTATGGCTACACCTTC
TRBV28	NA	NA	TRBJ2-7	CASSLKREQYF	TGTGCCAGCAGTCTTAAGCGAGAGCAGTACTTC
TRBV7-6	many	NA	TRBJ2-3	CASSWGADTQYF	TGTGCCAGCAGCTGGGGGGCAGATACGCAGTATTTT
TRBV6-2/TRBV6-3	few	TRBD2	TRBJ2-3	CASSYTSGDTDTQYF	TGTGCCAGCAGTTACACTAGCGGTGATACAGATACGCAGTATTTT
TRBV24-1	many	TRBD2	TRBJ2-5	CATSGSLGGQAETQYF	TGTGCCACCAGTGGATCTCTGGGAGGGCAAGCAGAGACCCAGTACTTC
TRBV12-3/TRBV12-4	few	NA	TRBJ2-7	CASSLDSDPSYEQYF	TGTGCCAGCAGTCTGGACAGCGACCCCTCCTACGAGCAGTACTTC